Presented here are 10 T cell receptor beta chains from one specimen sequenced in a study of OX40 agonist ivuxolimab in advanced cancers. Sequencing was performed with immunoSEQ multiplex PCR; in TCRdb, only in-frame clones are kept and a portion is missing. The sample has 20,000 to 30,000 clones, 60% to 80% seen once. The source was CD4+ or CD8+ T cells sorted from blood, collected in a trial of the OX40 agonist ivuxolimab. These receptors all stem from an adult with an advanced solid tumor such as melanoma, head and neck, liver or kidney cancer.

The chain employs TRBV7-2 and TRBJ2-2, with D hard to call. This CDR3 spans 12 amino acids. The V gene's germline CDR1 is SGHTA and CDR2 FQGNSA. The germline V and J ends were trimmed by 3 bases and 6 bases, with 5 bases remaining between them. Here the CDR3 DNA reads TGTGCCAGCAGCTTTCTCCCCGGGGAGCTGTTTTTT. It specifies CASSFLPGELFF. The full variable domain, with the rest looked up from reference TRBV7-2 and TRBJ2-2, is GAGVSQSPSNKVTEKGKDVELRCDPISGHTALYWYRQSLGQGLEFLIYFQGNSAPDKSGLPSDRFSAERTGGSVSTLTIQRTQQEDSAVYLCASSFLPGELFFGEGSRLTVL.

This clone appeared a single time. The chain is built from TRBV9 and TRBJ2-2; 9 bases are a match to TRBD2. Germline V CDR1 and CDR2: SGDLS, YYNGEE. V lost 0 bases to trimming and J lost 6 bases; unmatched junction nucleotides: 0. The CDR3 length is 14 residues. The chain's CDR3 is CASSVGGGAGELFF. The DNA of the CDR3 is TGTGCCAGCAGCGTAGGCGGGGGGGCCGGGGAGCTGTTTTTT.

This clone was counted only a few times. The chain employs TRBV11-2 and TRBJ2-5; unclear D gene. The V end was cut by 4 bases, the J end by 5 bases, with 5 bases between. The CDR3 covers 11 residues. Germline V gene sequence: CDR1 SGHAT, CDR2 FQNNGV. The CDR3: CASSSWETQYF. The CDR3 coding sequence is TGTGCCAGCAGCTCGTGGGAGACCCAGTACTTC.

To note about this clone: The limits of the CDR3 on the DNA are not certain, so only TCRdb's listed CDR3 is given. The gene calls are TRBV6-4 and TRBJ1-6. The CDR3 has 15 residues if both end residues are counted. The germline CDR1 and CDR2 sequences are MRHNA and SNTAGT. CDR3 sequence: CASSTSEGDNSPLHF.

The chain carries TRBV18 and TRBJ2-7; the D is unclear. V was clipped by 0 bases and J by 3 bases, with 6 bases between them. Germline V lookup: CDR1 KGHSH, CDR2 LQKENI. The CDR3 consists of 13 residues. CDR3 residues: CASSPPASYEQYF. CDR3 in DNA: TGTGCCAGCTCACCACCAGCCAGCTACGAGCAGTACTTC.

This clone was detected only a few times. The gene calls are TRBV7-9 and TRBJ1-5, with D possibly matching TRBD1 (6 bases). The CDR3 covers 12 residues. The germline V gene has CDR1 SEHNR and CDR2 FQNEAQ (reference sequence). The V and J ends lost 3 bases and 8 bases respectively, with 8 bases between them. The CDR3 loop is CASSFQGKPQHF. CDR3 bases: TGTGCCAGCAGCTTCCAGGGGAAGCCCCAGCATTTT.

The chain links TRBV9 to TRBJ2-3; 7 nucleotides match TRBD2. The CDR3 spans 14 residues. V was clipped by 2 bases and J by 7 bases; unmatched bases: 7. Germline CDR1 and CDR2: SGDLS and YYNGEE. The DNA of the CDR3 is TGTGCCAGCAGCGTGGGTGGGAGGGGAAATACGCAGTATTTT. It codes for CASSVGGRGNTQYF.

The rearrangement joins TRBV5-1 to TRBJ2-3, with D unresolved. The ends were cut back, 0 bases at V and 5 bases at J, with 10 bases in the middle. CDR1 and CDR2 from the germline V gene are SGHRS and YFSETQ. This CDR3 is built from 14 residues. The DNA of the CDR3 is TGCGCCAGCAGCTTGGATCTCTCCGAAGATACGCAGTATTTT. This sequence encodes CASSLDLSEDTQYF.

The chain recombines TRBV28 with TRBJ2-7, with TRBD1 as a possible D gene (6 bases). CDR1 and CDR2 from the germline V gene are MDHEN and SYDVKM. The CDR3 loop spans 14 amino acids. Between the trimmed V and J ends, which lost 6 bases and 2 bases, there was a span of 14 bases. CDR3 loop: CASSSYRDPYEQYF. CDR3 sequence (DNA): TGTGCCAGCAGCTCCTACAGGGACCCCTACGAGCAGTACTTC.

The V call is TRBV4-1, the J call TRBJ2-3; 8 bases match TRBD2. This CDR3 spans 15 amino acids. V lost 0 bases to trimming and J lost 8 bases; unmatched junction nucleotides: 7. CDR1 MGHRA and CDR2 YSYEKL come from the germline V gene. CDR3 nucleotides: TGCGCCAGCAGCCAAGAGGGGGCGGGGGGAGGTACGCAGTATTTT. Translation: CASSQEGAGGGTQYF.